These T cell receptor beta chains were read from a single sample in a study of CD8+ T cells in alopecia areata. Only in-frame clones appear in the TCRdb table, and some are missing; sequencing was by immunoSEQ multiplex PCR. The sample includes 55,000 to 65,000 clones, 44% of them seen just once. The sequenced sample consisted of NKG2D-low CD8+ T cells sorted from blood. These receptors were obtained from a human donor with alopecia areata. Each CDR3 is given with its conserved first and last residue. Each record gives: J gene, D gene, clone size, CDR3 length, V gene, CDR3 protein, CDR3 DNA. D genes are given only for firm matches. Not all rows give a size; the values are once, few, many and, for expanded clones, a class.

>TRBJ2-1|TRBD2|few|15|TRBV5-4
CASSPAGGPNNEQFF
TGTGCCAGCAGCCCAGCGGGGGGGCCCAACAATGAGCAGTTCTTC
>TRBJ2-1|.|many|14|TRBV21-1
CASSPTSGKGEQFF
TGTGCCAGCAGCCCGACTAGCGGGAAGGGAGAGCAGTTCTTC
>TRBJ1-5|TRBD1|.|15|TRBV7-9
CASSPDRGSNQPQHF
TGTGCCAGCAGCCCCGACAGGGGGAGTAATCAGCCCCAGCATTTT
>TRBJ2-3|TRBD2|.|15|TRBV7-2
CASSRTSGRLDTQYF
TGTGCCAGCAGCAGGACTAGCGGGAGGTTAGATACGCAGTATTTT
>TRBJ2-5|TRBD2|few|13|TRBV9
CASSAGLEIAQYF
TGTGCCAGCAGCGCGGGACTAGAGATCGCCCAGTACTTC
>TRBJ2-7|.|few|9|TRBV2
CASGGRQYF
TGTGCCAGCGGAGGGAGGCAGTACTTC
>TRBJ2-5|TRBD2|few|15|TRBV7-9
CASSLRRAGQETQYF
TGTGCCAGCAGCTTAAGGCGAGCGGGGCAAGAGACCCAGTACTTC
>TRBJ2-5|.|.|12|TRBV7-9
CASSHPTGPQYF
TGTGCCAGCAGCCACCCGACGGGCCCCCAGTACTTC
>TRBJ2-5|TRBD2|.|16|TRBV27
CASSLVGTRGAETQYF
TGTGCCAGCAGTTTGGTTGGGACTAGAGGGGCGGAGACCCAGTACTTC
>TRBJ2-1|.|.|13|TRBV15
CATSSREGTEQFF
TGTGCCACCAGCAGTCGCGAGGGGACAGAGCAGTTCTTC
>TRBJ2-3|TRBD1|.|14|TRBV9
CASSAQGATDTQYF
TGTGCCAGCAGCGCACAGGGGGCAACAGATACGCAGTATTTT
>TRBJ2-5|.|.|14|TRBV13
CASSTQDSQETQYF
TGTGCCAGCAGCACCCAGGACAGTCAAGAGACCCAGTACTTC
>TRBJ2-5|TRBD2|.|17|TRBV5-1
CASSLAVGLAGKETQYF
TGCGCCAGCAGCTTGGCCGTCGGACTAGCGGGTAAAGAGACCCAGTACTTC
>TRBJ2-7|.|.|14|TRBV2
CASTVTVSSYEQYF
TGTGCCAGCACAGTGACGGTAAGCTCCTACGAGCAGTACTTC
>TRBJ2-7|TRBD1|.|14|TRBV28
CASTSRDSSYEQYF
TGTGCCAGCACCTCCCGGGACAGCTCCTACGAGCAGTACTTC
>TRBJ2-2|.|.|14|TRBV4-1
CASSQQGLTGELFF
TGCGCCAGCAGCCAACAGGGTTTAACCGGGGAGCTGTTTTTT
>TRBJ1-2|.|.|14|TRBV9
CASSASGVPSGYTF
TGTGCCAGCAGCGCCTCAGGGGTCCCTTCTGGCTACACCTTC
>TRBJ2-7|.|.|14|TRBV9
CASSDKGTEDEQYF
TGTGCCAGCAGCGACAAGGGGACCGAGGACGAGCAGTACTTC
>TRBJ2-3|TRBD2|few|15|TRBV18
CASSESGASTDTQYF
TGTGCCAGCTCAGAAAGCGGGGCTAGCACAGATACGCAGTATTTT
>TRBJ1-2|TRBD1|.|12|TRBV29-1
CSVITGGYGYTF
TGCAGCGTTATCACAGGGGGCTATGGCTACACCTTC
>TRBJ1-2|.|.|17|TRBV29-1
CSAPGAATTSPNYGYTF
TGCAGCGCCCCAGGGGCAGCCACTACCTCCCCTAACTATGGCTACACCTTC
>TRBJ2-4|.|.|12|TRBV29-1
CSVEAGKYIQYF
TGCAGCGTTGAAGCAGGGAAGTACATTCAGTACTTC
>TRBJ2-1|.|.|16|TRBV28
CASSPGLGGYYNEQFF
TGTGCCAGCAGTCCCGGACTTGGGGGCTACTACAATGAGCAGTTCTTC
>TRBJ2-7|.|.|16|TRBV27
CASSLTIGSSVLEQYF
TGTGCCAGCAGTCTGACGATTGGGAGCTCAGTCCTCGAGCAGTACTTC
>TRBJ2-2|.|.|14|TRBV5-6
CASSLLGNTGELFF
TGTGCCAGCAGCTTGCTGGGGAACACCGGGGAGCTGTTTTTT
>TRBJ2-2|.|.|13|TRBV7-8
CASSLFESGELFF
TGTGCCAGCAGCTTATTTGAGTCCGGGGAGCTGTTTTTT
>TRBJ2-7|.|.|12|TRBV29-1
CSVEDLGYEQYF
TGCAGCGTTGAAGATCTCGGCTACGAGCAGTACTTC
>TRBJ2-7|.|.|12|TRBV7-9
CASSPGASEQYF
TGTGCCAGCAGCCCAGGGGCCTCCGAGCAGTACTTC
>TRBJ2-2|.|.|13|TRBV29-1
CSVELENTGELFF
TGCAGCGTTGAACTAGAAAACACCGGGGAGCTGTTTTTT
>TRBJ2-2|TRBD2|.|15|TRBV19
CAAGLAGSASGELFF
TGTGCTGCGGGACTAGCGGGATCCGCCTCCGGGGAGCTGTTTTTT
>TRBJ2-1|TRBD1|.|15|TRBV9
CASSVGGGVYNEQFF
TGTGCCAGCAGCGTAGGAGGGGGCGTCTATAATGAGCAGTTCTTC
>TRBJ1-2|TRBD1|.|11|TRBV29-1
CSVPGGDGYTF
TGCAGCGTTCCAGGGGGGGACGGCTACACCTTC
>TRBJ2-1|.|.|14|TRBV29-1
CSVVDARTDRFRIF
TGCAGCGTTGTAGACGCTAGAACGGACAGATTTCGTATCTTC
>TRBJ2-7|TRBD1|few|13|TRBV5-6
CASSWGQSYEQYF
TGTGCCAGCAGCTGGGGACAGTCCTACGAGCAGTACTTC
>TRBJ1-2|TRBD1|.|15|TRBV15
CATSAGQGKRDGYTF
TGTGCCACCAGCGCCGGACAGGGCAAAAGGGATGGCTACACCTTC
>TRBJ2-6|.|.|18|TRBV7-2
CASSFRGQSYSGANVLTF
TGTGCCAGCAGCTTCAGGGGACAATCATACTCTGGGGCCAACGTCCTGACTTTC
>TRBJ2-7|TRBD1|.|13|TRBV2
CAIPGQGPYEQYF
TGTGCCATACCGGGACAGGGGCCCTACGAGCAGTACTTC
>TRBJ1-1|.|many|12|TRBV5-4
CASSLGSYEAFF
TGTGCCAGCAGCTTGGGCAGCTATGAAGCTTTCTTT
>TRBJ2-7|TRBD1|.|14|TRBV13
CASKPRQGDNEQYF
TGTGCCAGCAAACCACGACAGGGTGATAACGAGCAGTACTTC
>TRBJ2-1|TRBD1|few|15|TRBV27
CASSGGQGSYNEQFF
TGTGCCAGCAGTGGGGGACAGGGCTCCTACAATGAGCAGTTCTTC
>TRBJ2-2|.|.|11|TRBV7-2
CASSLLGELFF
TGTGCCAGCAGCTTACTCGGGGAGCTGTTTTTT
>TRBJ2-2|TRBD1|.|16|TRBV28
CASSSPTGLNTGELFF
TGTGCCAGCAGTTCACCGACAGGGCTTAACACCGGGGAGCTGTTTTTT
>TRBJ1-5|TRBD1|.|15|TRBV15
CATSGLTGVDQPQHF
TGTGCCACCAGCGGATTGACAGGGGTAGATCAGCCCCAGCATTTT
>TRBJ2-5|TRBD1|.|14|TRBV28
CASSSGQGEQTQYF
TGTGCCAGCAGTTCCGGACAGGGTGAGCAGACCCAGTACTTC
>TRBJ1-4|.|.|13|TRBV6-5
CASSYYPREKLFF
TGTGCCAGCAGTTATTACCCTCGAGAAAAACTGTTTTTT
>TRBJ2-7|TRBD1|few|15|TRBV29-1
CSVEVVSGQGLKQYF
TGCAGCGTTGAAGTGGTTTCGGGACAGGGTCTCAAGCAGTACTTC
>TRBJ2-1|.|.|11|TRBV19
CASSVYNEQFF
TGTGCCAGTAGTGTATACAATGAGCAGTTCTTC
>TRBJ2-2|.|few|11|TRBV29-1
CSVAVTGELFF
TGCAGCGTTGCGGTAACCGGGGAGCTGTTTTTT
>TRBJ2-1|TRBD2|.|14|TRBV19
CASSGEGIYNEQFF
TGTGCCAGTAGTGGGGAGGGGATTTACAATGAGCAGTTCTTC
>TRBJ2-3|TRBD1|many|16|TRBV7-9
CASSGKGGRSTDTQYF
TGTGCCAGCAGCGGTAAAGGGGGCCGAAGCACAGATACGCAGTATTTT
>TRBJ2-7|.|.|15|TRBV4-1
CASSPSGGRVDEQYF
TGCGCCAGCAGCCCTTCTGGGGGGCGAGTGGACGAGCAGTACTTC